The clone carrying this T cell receptor beta chain showed up many times. The data derive from a study of HIV-infected patients and healthy controls. Trimming removed 4 bases from V and 7 bases from J; junction bases left unmatched: 6. The CDR3 has 13 amino acids. Germline loops: CDR1 LGHDT, CDR2 YNNKEL (reference sequence). TCRdb used MiXCR to reprocess the 5' RACE reads, holding one entry per CDR3 protein. In the table there are some 20,000 distinct CDR3 sequences, roughly 19% of which are singletons. The receptor was isolated from a human donor in good health. The sample consisted of CD8+ T cells from blood. The chain links TRBV3-1 to TRBJ2-7; 8 bases align to TRBD2. The CDR3 loop reads CASSRGLAEEQYF. The DNA for the CDR3 is TGTGCCAGCAGCCGAGGACTAGCAGAAGAGCAGTACTTC.